This T cell receptor beta chain is from a study of T cells in tuberculosis. Study conclusions and caveats: Using the GMM-specific repertoire gave over 80% accuracy versus approximately 66% with motifs. Active tuberculosis alpha repertoires lay closer to GMM-specific TCRs than controls'.

Details on this clone: Its antigen is currently unknown.

Assay: immunoSEQ multiplex PCR; the TCRdb copy retains only in-frame clones and omits some. Seen here are 30,000 to 35,000 clones, 91% observed once, and the top ten hold roughly 2%. CDR3 size: 14 residues. Germline CDR1 and CDR2: MDHEN and SYDVKM. Trimming pared 10 bases from V and 1 base from J, leaving 16 bases between. This rearrangement joins TRBV28 to TRBJ1-1; D ambiguous. The sample consisted of PBMCs. This sequence originates from a donor aged 10 to 29 with latent tuberculosis or without tuberculosis infection. CDR3 protein: CATRVDTTNTEAFF. CDR3 nucleotides: TGTGCCACACGAGTAGACACAACGAACACTGAAGCTTTCTTT.